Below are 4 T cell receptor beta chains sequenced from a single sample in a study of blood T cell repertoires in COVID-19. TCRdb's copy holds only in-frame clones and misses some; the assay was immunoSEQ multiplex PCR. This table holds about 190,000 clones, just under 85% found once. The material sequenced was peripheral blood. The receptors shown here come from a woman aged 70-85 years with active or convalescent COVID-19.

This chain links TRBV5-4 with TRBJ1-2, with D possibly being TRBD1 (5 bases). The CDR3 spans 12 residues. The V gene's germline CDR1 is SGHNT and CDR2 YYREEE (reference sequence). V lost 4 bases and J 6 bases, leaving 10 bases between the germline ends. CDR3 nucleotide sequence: TGTGCCAGCAGCCTGGGACTCAATGGCTACACCTTC. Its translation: CASSLGLNGYTF.

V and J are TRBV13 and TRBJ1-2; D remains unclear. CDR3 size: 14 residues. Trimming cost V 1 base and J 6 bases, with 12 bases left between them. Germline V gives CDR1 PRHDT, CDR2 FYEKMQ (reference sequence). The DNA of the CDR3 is TGTGCCAGCAGCTTAGCTCCAGGCACCCATGGCTACACCTTC. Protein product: CASSLAPGTHGYTF.

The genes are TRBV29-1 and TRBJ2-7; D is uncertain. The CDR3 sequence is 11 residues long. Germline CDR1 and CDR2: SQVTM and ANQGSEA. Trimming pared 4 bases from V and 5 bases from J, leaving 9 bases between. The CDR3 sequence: CSVGGWNEQYF. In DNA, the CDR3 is TGCAGCGTTGGAGGTTGGAACGAGCAGTACTTC.

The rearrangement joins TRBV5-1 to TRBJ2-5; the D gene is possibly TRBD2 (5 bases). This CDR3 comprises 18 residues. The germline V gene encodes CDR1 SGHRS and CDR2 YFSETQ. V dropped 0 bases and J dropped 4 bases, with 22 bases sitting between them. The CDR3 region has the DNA TGCGCCAGCAGCTTGGGGGTCGACGGGGTATACGGAGGAGAGACCCAGTACTTC. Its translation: CASSLGVDGVYGGETQYF.